Listed here is a single T cell receptor beta chain. The protocol was immunoSEQ multiplex PCR, while the TCRdb copy is restricted to in-frame clones and leaves out a portion. The data hold about 100,000 clones, with 89% observed a single time. The CDR3 extends over 13 amino acids. V lost 6 bases and J 0 bases, leaving 8 bases between the germline ends. CDR1 is MNHEY, CDR2 SVGAGI, per germline. This sample was included in a study of T cell responses to AZD1222 COVID-19 vaccine. The sample was peripheral blood, taken on day 0 of MenACWY control vaccination. This chain joins TRBV6-5 and TRBJ1-1, with D possibly being TRBD1 (5 bases). The TCR was taken from an adult in good health. CDR3 coding DNA: TGTGCCAGCAGCAAGACAGTGAACACTGAAGCTTTCTTT. It codes for CASSKTVNTEAFF.